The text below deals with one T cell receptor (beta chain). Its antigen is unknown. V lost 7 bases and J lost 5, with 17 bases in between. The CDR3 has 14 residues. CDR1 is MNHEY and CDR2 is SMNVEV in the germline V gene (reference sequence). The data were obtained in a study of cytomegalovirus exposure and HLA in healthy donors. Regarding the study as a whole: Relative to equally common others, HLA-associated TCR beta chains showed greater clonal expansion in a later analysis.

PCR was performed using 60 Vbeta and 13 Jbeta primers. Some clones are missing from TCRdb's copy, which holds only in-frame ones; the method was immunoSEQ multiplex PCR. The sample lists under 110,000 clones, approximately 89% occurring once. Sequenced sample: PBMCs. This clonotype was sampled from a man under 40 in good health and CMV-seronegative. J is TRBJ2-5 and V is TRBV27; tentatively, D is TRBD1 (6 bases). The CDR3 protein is CASTPGWGRETQYF. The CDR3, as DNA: TGTGCCAGCACCCCCGGGTGGGGGCGGGAGACCCAGTACTTC.